The rows below give T cell receptor beta chains drawn from one sample of a study of T cells after yellow fever vaccination. One entry per CDR3 protein, called by TCRdb with MiXCR from the 5' RACE reads. The data contain almost 600,000 distinct CDR3 sequences, approximately 13% of them singletons. The sample here was PBMCs, taken on the day of the yellow fever booster vaccination. The source of these receptors is a man aged 25 to 40 who received the YFV17D yellow fever vaccine. CDR3s include the opening cysteine and the closing phenylalanine or tryptophan. The order of the fields is D gene, clone size, J gene, V gene, CDR3 protein, CDR3 DNA. The D gene is left open where the match is weak. Only some rows state a clone size, as once, few, many or a class for expanded clones.

d_call: TRBD1; clone_size: -; j_call: TRBJ1-4; v_call: TRBV11-2; cdr3_aa: CASSRRPGQEDEKLFF; cdr3_nt: TGTGCCAGCAGCCGGAGGCCGGGACAGGAGGATGAAAAACTGTTTTTT
d_call: -; clone_size: -; j_call: TRBJ2-3; v_call: TRBV12-3/TRBV12-4; cdr3_aa: CASNAGRRDTQYF; cdr3_nt: TGTGCCAGCAACGCGGGCCGAAGGGATACGCAGTATTTT
d_call: -; clone_size: -; j_call: TRBJ1-5; v_call: TRBV20-1; cdr3_aa: CSARGRGDQPQHF; cdr3_nt: TGCAGTGCTAGAGGGCGAGGCGATCAGCCCCAGCATTTT
d_call: -; clone_size: -; j_call: TRBJ2-5; v_call: TRBV7-9; cdr3_aa: CASSTNGGTAETQYF; cdr3_nt: TGTGCCAGCAGCACAAACGGCGGGACAGCCGAGACCCAGTACTTC
d_call: -; clone_size: -; j_call: TRBJ2-1; v_call: TRBV6-2/TRBV6-3; cdr3_aa: CASSYSPPRGYNEQFF; cdr3_nt: TGTGCCAGCAGTTACTCGCCCCCCCGGGGTTACAATGAGCAGTTCTTC
d_call: -; clone_size: many; j_call: TRBJ1-2; v_call: TRBV14; cdr3_aa: CASSQDRNYGYTF; cdr3_nt: TGTGCCAGCAGCCAGGACAGAAACTATGGCTACACCTTC
d_call: -; clone_size: -; j_call: TRBJ1-6; v_call: TRBV7-8; cdr3_aa: CASRPSYNSPLHF; cdr3_nt: TGTGCCAGCAGGCCCTCCTATAATTCACCCCTCCACTTT
d_call: -; clone_size: -; j_call: TRBJ2-7; v_call: TRBV20-1; cdr3_aa: CSASVDYEQYF; cdr3_nt: TGCAGTGCTAGCGTGGACTACGAGCAGTACTTC
d_call: -; clone_size: few; j_call: TRBJ2-3; v_call: TRBV16; cdr3_aa: CASSMTYTDTQYF; cdr3_nt: TGTGCCAGCAGTATGACCTACACAGATACGCAGTATTTT
d_call: -; clone_size: few; j_call: TRBJ2-3; v_call: TRBV5-4; cdr3_aa: CASSGLGDTQYF; cdr3_nt: TGTGCCAGCAGCGGTCTAGGAGATACGCAGTATTTT
d_call: TRBD2; clone_size: -; j_call: TRBJ2-1; v_call: TRBV5-1; cdr3_aa: CASSLAGMRSYNEQFF; cdr3_nt: TGCGCCAGCAGCTTAGCGGGAATGCGGTCCTACAATGAGCAGTTCTTC
d_call: -; clone_size: few; j_call: TRBJ2-3; v_call: TRBV15; cdr3_aa: CATSRDQRTDTQYF; cdr3_nt: TGTGCCACCAGCAGAGATCAGAGGACTGATACGCAGTATTTT
d_call: TRBD2; clone_size: few; j_call: TRBJ2-5; v_call: TRBV19; cdr3_aa: CASSNRLAGIETQYF; cdr3_nt: TGTGCCAGTAGTAACCGACTAGCGGGAATAGAGACCCAGTACTTC
d_call: -; clone_size: many; j_call: TRBJ2-2; v_call: TRBV12-3/TRBV12-4; cdr3_aa: CASSPSSELFF; cdr3_nt: TGTGCCAGCAGCCCCTCTTCGGAGCTGTTTTTT
d_call: TRBD1; clone_size: -; j_call: TRBJ1-5; v_call: TRBV29-1; cdr3_aa: CSVGEGARQPQHF; cdr3_nt: TGCAGCGTTGGTGAGGGGGCGCGTCAGCCCCAGCATTTT